These T cell receptor beta chains were read from a single sample in a study of blood T cell repertoires in COVID-19. TCRdb keeps only in-frame clones here, not all; method: immunoSEQ multiplex PCR. This table holds 200,000 to 250,000 clones, approximately 90% found once. Sequencing used peripheral blood. The receptors come from a woman between 18 and 29 years old who had recovered from COVID-19. Both conserved end residues are part of each CDR3. A D gene is named only where the DNA matches it firmly. Clone size is shown for a subset of rows, as once, few, many or a class of expanded clone.

TRBV21-1	-	TRBJ2-7	-	TGTGCCAGCAGCAAAGTACCTCATACAGACAGCTTCTCCTACGAGCAGTACTTC	CASSKVPHTDSFSYEQYF
TRBV4-2	-	TRBJ1-5	TRBD1	TGTGCCAGCAGCCTCCGACAGGGAGACAATCAGCCCCAGCATTTT	CASSLRQGDNQPQHF
TRBV3-1/TRBV3-2	-	TRBJ1-1	-	TGTGCCAGCAGCCGGCAGGGCGGGATCGCTGAAGCTTTCTTT	CASSRQGGIAEAFF
TRBV21-1	-	TRBJ2-7	-	TGTGCCAGCAGCGCCCATGGCCAAAGAGGGGGACCCTACGAGCAGTACTTC	CASSAHGQRGGPYEQYF
TRBV30	-	TRBJ2-3	TRBD2	TGTGCCTTGTTGAGACTAGCGGGGGCTAGCACAGATACGCAGTATTTT	CALLRLAGASTDTQYF
TRBV2	-	TRBJ2-7	TRBD1	TGTGCCAGCAGTGAGTCAGGGGGCGAGCAGTACTTC	CASSESGGEQYF
TRBV6-4	many	TRBJ1-6	TRBD1	TGTGCCAGCAGTGACGGAACAGGGGGCTGGAATTCACCCCTCCACTTT	CASSDGTGGWNSPLHF
TRBV6-2/TRBV6-3	once	TRBJ2-1	TRBD2	TGTGCCAGCAGTTTGCCTAGCGGGAGCCCCCTAATCAATGAGCAGTTCTTC	CASSLPSGSPLINEQFF
TRBV5-5	-	TRBJ1-5	-	TGTGCCAGCAGCTTAGAACCTTCACGGGTTCAGCCCCAGCATTTT	CASSLEPSRVQPQHF
TRBV5-6	-	TRBJ2-1	-	TGTGCCAGCAGCTTGGGTGGCGGATACAATGAGCAGTTCTTC	CASSLGGGYNEQFF
TRBV9	-	TRBJ1-1	-	TGTGCCAGCAGCGCGCAGACACTCCTGAACACTGAAGCTTTCTTT	CASSAQTLLNTEAFF
TRBV27	-	TRBJ1-2	TRBD1	TGTGCCAGCAGTTTAAAGTCAGGGGGCTATGGCTACACCTTC	CASSLKSGGYGYTF
TRBV6-6	-	TRBJ2-1	TRBD1	TGTGCCAGCAGTTACTCGACAGGGGGCGGTGAGCAGTTCTTC	CASSYSTGGGEQFF
TRBV4-2	-	TRBJ2-1	TRBD2	TGTGCCAGCAGCCAAGAAAGCGGGAGTGGCTCCTACAATGAGCAGTTCTTC	CASSQESGSGSYNEQFF
TRBV24-1	-	TRBJ2-2	TRBD2	TGTGCCACCAGTGATGACGGACTAGCGGGAGACACCGGGGAGCTGTTTTTT	CATSDDGLAGDTGELFF
TRBV7-2	-	TRBJ2-1	TRBD2	TGTGCCAGCAGACCCGGGGGGGCAGCGGGTGAGCAGTTCTTC	CASRPGGAAGEQFF
TRBV5-1	-	TRBJ2-3	TRBD2	TGCGCCAGCCGCCCCCCGGCGGGAGTCCTCACAGATACGCAGTATTTT	CASRPPAGVLTDTQYF
TRBV3-1/TRBV3-2	-	TRBJ2-1	TRBD2	TGTGCCAGCAGACAAGAAGGGTTAGCGGGAAGGGATGAGCAGTTCTTC	CASRQEGLAGRDEQFF
TRBV14	-	TRBJ1-3	TRBD1	TGTGCCAGCAGCCAACTGGACAGGGCGGCTGGAAACACCATATATTTT	CASSQLDRAAGNTIYF
TRBV24-1	-	TRBJ2-5	-	TGTGCCACCAGTGATTTGCTAGGCGAGACCCAGTACTTC	CATSDLLGETQYF
TRBV7-2	-	TRBJ2-5	-	TGTGCCAGCAGCTTAGATCGTCTCCCGGGTCAAGAGACCCAGTACTTC	CASSLDRLPGQETQYF
TRBV10-3	-	TRBJ2-5	TRBD1	TGTGCCACAGGGGGTCAAGAGACCCAGTACTTC	CATGGQETQYF
TRBV15	-	TRBJ2-7	TRBD1	TGTGCCACCAGCAGAGATAACCGGGGGACAGGGGGTAGTGAGCAGTACTTC	CATSRDNRGTGGSEQYF
TRBV7-2	-	TRBJ2-5	-	TGTGCCAGCAGCTTAGGGCAGGGGCACGAGACCCAGTACTTC	CASSLGQGHETQYF
TRBV27	-	TRBJ2-7	-	TGTGCCAGCAGTGTGGTGGGCCTCTACGAGCAGTACTTC	CASSVVGLYEQYF
TRBV2	-	TRBJ2-3	TRBD2	TGTGCCAGCAGTTCGAATAGCGGGAGACAATCAGATACGCAGTATTTT	CASSSNSGRQSDTQYF
TRBV5-4	-	TRBJ2-7	TRBD1	TGTGCCAGCACCCTTTCCGGGACAGGGGTGGGCGAGCAGTACTTC	CASTLSGTGVGEQYF
TRBV11-2	-	TRBJ1-2	-	TGTGCCAGCAGTGAGGGGGACCCTTCAAGGGGAGGCTACACCTTC	CASSEGDPSRGGYTF
TRBV30	-	TRBJ1-1	-	TGTGCCTGGAGAGGGGTCCAGGGCCGGACCACTGAAGCTTTCTTT	CAWRGVQGRTTEAFF
TRBV7-3	-	TRBJ1-1	-	TGTGCCAGCAGCGCAGGGGAAATGAACACTGAAGCTTTCTTT	CASSAGEMNTEAFF
TRBV24-1	-	TRBJ2-1	-	TGTGCCACCAGTGGCCGGGACACAGACAATGAGCAGTTCTTC	CATSGRDTDNEQFF
TRBV5-6	-	TRBJ1-3	-	TGTGCCAGCAGCTTGCGCCCTCTGGGAGGCGGAAACACCATATATTTT	CASSLRPLGGGNTIYF
TRBV19	-	TRBJ1-1	-	TGTGCCAGTAGTATCGGTAGTTGGGCCCCGTTTACTGAAGCTTTCTTT	CASSIGSWAPFTEAFF
TRBV29-1	-	TRBJ1-1	-	TGCAGCGTTACAATGAACACTGAAGCTTTCTTT	CSVTMNTEAFF
TRBV6-5	few	TRBJ2-7	TRBD2	TGTGCCAGCATTTTAACTAGCGGGCCCTCTGAGCAGTACTTC	CASILTSGPSEQYF
TRBV30	-	TRBJ2-7	TRBD1	TGTGCCTGGAGTGGGGGAGGGACAGGGGGCGGCTACGAGCAGTACTTC	CAWSGGGTGGGYEQYF
TRBV6-5	few	TRBJ2-3	-	TGTGCCAGCAGTTATCGGGGCGGGACCAGCACAGATACGCAGTATTTT	CASSYRGGTSTDTQYF
TRBV27	-	TRBJ1-5	-	TGTGCCAGCAGTTTATTTCTGGGCGGCAATCAGCCCCAGCATTTT	CASSLFLGGNQPQHF
TRBV7-9	-	TRBJ2-4	TRBD2	TGTGCCAGCAGCTTACCCACTAGCGGCAAAGCCAAAAACATTCAGTACTTC	CASSLPTSGKAKNIQYF
TRBV19	-	TRBJ2-2	-	TGTGCCAGTAGTATAGATCAATACACCGGGGAGCTGTTTTTT	CASSIDQYTGELFF
TRBV13	once	TRBJ2-1	-	TGTGCCAGCAGCTCACCTAATTACAATGAGCAGTTCTTC	CASSSPNYNEQFF
TRBV13	-	TRBJ2-3	TRBD2	TGTGCCAGCAGCTTACCACTAGCGGGAGTGCCAGATACGCAGTATTTT	CASSLPLAGVPDTQYF
TRBV9	-	TRBJ2-1	-	TGTGCCAGCAGCGTAGGGTCCCAACCGGGGGAGCAGTTCTTC	CASSVGSQPGEQFF
TRBV24-1	-	TRBJ2-1	TRBD2	TGTGCCACCAGTGGGGTCCTAGCGGGAGAAGGCTCCTACAATGAGCAGTTCTTC	CATSGVLAGEGSYNEQFF
TRBV28	-	TRBJ2-4	-	TGTGCCAGCAGTAACGGAGGGCTAGCCAAAAACATTCAGTACTTC	CASSNGGLAKNIQYF
TRBV19	-	TRBJ2-7	-	TGTGCCAGTAGTATCACTGGTGACGAGCAGTACTTC	CASSITGDEQYF
TRBV19	-	TRBJ2-1	-	TGTGCCAGTAGTACAGGATTTCGGCTCGGTGAGCAGTTCTTC	CASSTGFRLGEQFF
TRBV7-2	-	TRBJ2-4	TRBD1	TGTGCCAGCAGCATTACAGGGGGTTTGGCCAAAAACATTCAGTACTTC	CASSITGGLAKNIQYF
TRBV21-1	once	TRBJ2-5	-	TGTGCCAGCAGCCAACGACAGGGGGCCGGGACCCAGTACTTC	CASSQRQGAGTQYF
TRBV5-4	-	TRBJ1-2	-	TGTGCCAGCAGCTTGGATGGCCACTATGGCTACACCTTC	CASSLDGHYGYTF